These 32 T cell receptor beta chains were all obtained from the same sample, sequenced in a study of HIV-infected patients and healthy controls. TCRdb analysed the 5' RACE reads with MiXCR anew, one entry per CDR3 protein. The table lists over 55,000 distinct CDR3 sequences, around 16% of them singletons. Sequences were obtained from CD4+ T cells from blood. The receptors come from a human donor in good health.

There are many counts of this clonotype. The chain has TRBV19 and TRBJ2-6; D perhaps matches TRBD2 (6 bases). The germline V and J ends were trimmed by 6 bases and 2 bases, with 17 bases remaining between them. The germline gives CDR1 LNHDA, CDR2 SQIVND (reference sequence). CDR3 length equals 17 residues. The CDR3 DNA reads as TGTGCCAGTAGCCTCCGGGAGAGATCAGCTGGGGCCAACGTCCTGACTTTC. As protein: CASSLRERSAGANVLTF.

The rearrangement joins TRBV6-5 to TRBJ1-2, with 9 nucleotides matching TRBD1. Trimming removed 6 bases from V and 7 bases from J; junction bases left unmatched: 6. CDR1 is MNHEY, CDR2 SVGAGI, per germline. The CDR3 runs 13 residues. The CDR3 sequence: CASSPGQGFGYTF. The CDR3 DNA reads as TGTGCCAGCAGCCCCGGACAGGGGTTTGGCTACACCTTC.

The CDR3: CASDRDQTNYGYTF. The CDR3 DNA follows: TGTGCCAGCGACAGGGACCAAACTAACTATGGCTACACCTTC. The chain links TRBV2 to TRBJ1-2; 7 positions agree with TRBD1. The CDR3 totals 14 residues. The germline V gene has CDR1 SNHLY and CDR2 FYNNEI. J lost 0 bases, V lost 8 bases, and 6 bases had no gene match.

In its sample, this clonotype was seen many times. The chain is built from TRBV12-3 or TRBV12-4 and TRBJ2-1; D possibly corresponds to TRBD1 (5 bases). Trimming shortened V by 5 bases and J by 10 bases, and 18 bases separated the two germline ends. The CDR3 loop spans 14 amino acids. The CDR3 region is CASSRSILSGEQFF. CDR3 sequence (DNA): TGTGCCAGCAGTCGGTCAATTCTTTCAGGGGAGCAGTTCTTC.

The chain employs TRBV28 and TRBJ1-1, with a weak D call TRBD1 (6 bases). There are 14 residues in the CDR3. The germline V gene has CDR1 MDHEN and CDR2 SYDVKM. The V gene lost 8 bases and the J gene lost 5 bases, with 18 bases spanning the gap. The CDR3 bases are TGTGCCAGCCAAGGGCAGGGGCGCGGAACTGAAGCTTTCTTT. Translation gives CASQGQGRGTEAFF.

This clonotype has only a few counts. The V gene is TRBV7-2, the J gene TRBJ2-5; 10 bases line up with TRBD2. CDR3 length: 16 amino acids. V lost 4 bases to trimming and J lost 4 bases; unmatched junction nucleotides: 9. Looked up from germline, CDR1 is SGHTA and CDR2 is FQGNSA. The CDR3 DNA reads TGTGCCAGCAGCTCAGAGCGGGGGGGCCGGGGAGAGACCCAGTACTTC. Translation: CASSSERGGRGETQYF. The variable domain in full, completed from reference TRBV7-2 and TRBJ2-5, reads GAGVSQSPSNKVTEKGKDVELRCDPISGHTALYWYRQSLGQGLEFLIYFQGNSAPDKSGLPSDRFSAERTGGSVSTLTIQRTQQEDSAVYLCASSSERGGRGETQYFGPGTRLLVL.

This clonotype came up a few times. This chain joins TRBV7-3 and TRBJ2-5, with D maybe TRBD2 (6 bases). The CDR3 loop spans 20 amino acids. Germline V gene sequence: CDR1 SGHTA, CDR2 FQGTGA. V was shortened by 0 bases and J by 2 bases, with 25 bases between the two germline ends. In DNA, the CDR3 is TGTGCCAGCAGCTTAACACCCGAGGGACCACATGGTCGGGAGCAAGAGACCCAGTACTTC. Its translation: CASSLTPEGPHGREQETQYF.

This chain links TRBV19 with TRBJ1-2; tentatively, D is TRBD1 (5 bases). The CDR3 contains 17 residues. Trimming left V 6 bases short and J 5 bases short, with 25 bases between. CDR1 and CDR2 from the germline V gene are LNHDA and SQIVND (reference sequence). CDR3 region: CASRRDPKGLIPYGYTF. The DNA for the CDR3 is TGTGCCAGTAGAAGGGACCCAAAGGGACTCATCCCATATGGCTACACCTTC.

This clonotype was counted only a few times. The chain joins TRBV11-2 to TRBJ2-5; 9 bases match TRBD1. Per germline, CDR1 SGHAT and CDR2 FQNNGV. The V and J ends lost 5 bases and 7 bases, in that order; junction bases with no gene match: 11. This CDR3 is built from 15 residues. The DNA for the CDR3 is TGTGCCAGCAGCCAGGTCCGCGGACAGGGGTCGACCCAGTACTTC. As protein: CASSQVRGQGSTQYF.

This clonotype occurred a few times. This rearrangement joins TRBV29-1 to TRBJ2-5, with TRBD1 matching 8 bases. The germline V gene has CDR1 SQVTM and CDR2 ANQGSEA. J gave up 5 bases and V 6 bases, and 8 bases lay outside the gene matches. The CDR3 covers 13 residues. The CDR3 spells CSVHPGGEETQYF. CDR3 sequence (DNA): TGCAGCGTCCACCCAGGGGGCGAGGAGACCCAGTACTTC.

The J gene is TRBJ1-6, the V gene TRBV25-1; the D is unclear. Trimming pared 0 bases from V and 10 bases from J, leaving 13 bases between. This CDR3 has 15 residues. CDR1 MGHDK and CDR2 SYGVNS come from the germline V gene. CDR3 in amino acids: CASSEYELGYSPLHF. The CDR3 region has the DNA TGTGCCAGCAGTGAATATGAATTAGGGTACTCACCCCTCCACTTT.

This clonotype has a handful of counts. The V call is TRBV6-6, the J call TRBJ2-1; 7 bases align to TRBD2. Germline lookup yields CDR1 MNHNY and CDR2 SVGAGI (reference sequence). The CDR3 length is 14 residues. V lost 6 bases, J lost 5 bases, and 7 bases stayed unmatched. The CDR3 DNA is TGTGCCAGCAGCCAACCGAGCGGGGACAATGAGCAGTTCTTC. This gives the protein CASSQPSGDNEQFF.

This clonotype has only one observation. The V and J genes are TRBV7-2 and TRBJ2-3; D remains unclear. Looked up from germline, CDR1 is SGHTA and CDR2 is FQGNSA. Trimming shortened V by 5 bases and J by 0 bases, and 9 bases separated the two germline ends. The CDR3 spans 14 residues. The CDR3 coding sequence is TGTGCCAGCAGCGGGAAACGTAGCACAGATACGCAGTATTTT. It translates to CASSGKRSTDTQYF. Based on the CDR3 plus reference TRBV7-2 and TRBJ2-3, the full variable domain is GAGVSQSPSNKVTEKGKDVELRCDPISGHTALYWYRQSLGQGLEFLIYFQGNSAPDKSGLPSDRFSAERTGGSVSTLTIQRTQQEDSAVYLCASSGKRSTDTQYFGPGTRLTVL.

Worth noting for this clonotype: A much larger clone differs by one base, so this may be a read error. This chain joins TRBV7-9 and TRBJ1-1, with 10 bases identical to TRBD1. CDR3 length: 15 residues. The germline V gene has CDR1 SEHNR and CDR2 FQNEAQ (reference sequence). J lost 3 bases, V lost 3 bases, and 4 bases had no gene match. The chain's CDR3 is CASSFTGTGDTEAFF. CDR3 sequence (DNA): TGTGCCAGCAGCTTCACCGGGACAGGGGACACTGAAGCTTTCTTT.

The CDR3 DNA sequence: TGTGCCAGCAGTCAAATGAGGGTCGATGAGCAGTTCTTC. Its translation: CASSQMRVDEQFF. V usage is TRBV7-2 and J usage is TRBJ2-1, with a tentative D call TRBD2 (5 bases). CDR3 size: 13 residues. Germline-derived CDR1 and CDR2 are SGHTA and FQGNSA. The V end lost 6 bases, the J end lost 8 bases, and 14 bases lay between the germline ends.

The V gene is TRBV7-2, the J gene TRBJ2-7; 7 positions match TRBD1. The V gene's germline CDR1 is SGHTA and CDR2 FQGNSA. The J segment lost 0 bases and the V segment lost 6 bases, leaving 2 bases of the junction unmatched. CDR3 size: 13 residues. The CDR3 DNA sequence: TGTGCCAGCAGTAGGGGGCCCTCCTACGAGCAGTACTTC. Translated: CASSRGPSYEQYF.

About this clonotype itself: The junction and the germline gene differ at one end; a read error may be behind it. V gene TRBV7-9 combines with J gene TRBJ1-1; D is undetermined. The CDR3 spans 15 residues. Germline V gene sequence: CDR1 SEHNR, CDR2 FQNEAQ (reference sequence). The CDR3 DNA reads TGTGACAGCAGCGTAGGAGAAAAAATTGGGGATGAAGCTTTCTTT. This codes for CDSSVGEKIGDEAFF. The whole variable domain, filled in from reference TRBV7-9 and TRBJ1-1, reads DTGVSQNPRHKITKRGQNVTFRCDPISEHNRLYWYRQTLGQGPEFLTYFQNEAQLEKSRLLSDRFSAERPKGSFSTLEIQRTEQGDSAMYLCDSSVGEKIGDEAFFGQGTRLTVV.

The chain links TRBV28 to TRBJ2-4; D uncertain. The V and J ends lost 2 bases and 4 bases respectively, with 6 bases between them. The length of the CDR3 is 13 residues. The germline gives CDR1 MDHEN, CDR2 SYDVKM. CDR3 sequence: CASSLGRKNIQYF. The CDR3, as DNA: TGTGCCAGCAGTTTAGGCAGGAAAAACATTCAGTACTTC.

As DNA, the CDR3 is TGTGCCACCAGCAGAACCCTAGCGGGAGCAAATGAGCAGTTCTTC. Translation: CATSRTLAGANEQFF. The chain recombines TRBV15 with TRBJ2-1, with TRBD2 identical over 10 bases. There are 15 residues in the CDR3. The ends lost 2 bases at V and 7 bases at J; junction bases unmatched: 5. Per the germline V gene, CDR1 is LNHNV and CDR2 is YYDKDF (reference sequence).

This clonotype appeared a few times. The J gene is TRBJ1-2, the V gene TRBV7-9, with D uncertain. The V gene's germline CDR1 is SEHNR and CDR2 FQNEAQ (reference sequence). V was clipped by 5 bases and J by 4 bases, with 11 bases between them. This CDR3 region has 13 residues. In DNA form, the CDR3 reads TGTGCCAGCAGCCCACTCCAGGTCTATGGCTACACCTTC. Translating it yields CASSPLQVYGYTF.

The chain carries TRBV6-2 or TRBV6-3 and TRBJ2-1; 8 bases align to TRBD2. CDR1 and CDR2 (germline): MNHEY, SVGEGT. The CDR3 runs 15 residues. V trimming: 5 bases; J trimming: 6 bases; junction bases outside the gene matches: 9. Here the CDR3 reads CASSPQPGGPNEQFF. The CDR3 DNA reads TGTGCCAGCAGTCCCCAGCCGGGGGGGCCCAATGAGCAGTTCTTC.

The J gene is TRBJ2-7, the V gene TRBV12-3 or TRBV12-4; D gene unclear. The CDR3 length is 16 residues. Trimming removed 2 bases from V and 7 bases from J, with 21 bases in between. The CDR3: CASSLIGSTTLREQYF. In DNA, the CDR3 is TGTGCCAGCAGTTTAATAGGTTCGACCACCCTGAGGGAGCAGTACTTC.

In this sample, this clonotype turned up many times. The chain uses TRBV5-5 and TRBJ2-1; 9 bases align to TRBD2. This CDR3 has 17 residues. The V segment lost 3 bases and the J segment 0 bases; nucleotides outside the gene matches: 7. Germline CDR1 SGHKS, CDR2 YYEKEE (reference sequence). The CDR3 region is CASSYVAGANSYNEQFF. In nucleotides, the CDR3 is TGTGCCAGCAGCTACGTAGCGGGGGCAAACTCCTACAATGAGCAGTTCTTC.

The rearrangement uses TRBV3-1 and TRBJ1-1; TRBD1 might be the D (6 bases). V was cut by 5 bases and J by 2 bases, with 15 bases left in between. The CDR3 runs to 15 residues. CDR1 and CDR2 (germline): LGHDT, YNNKEL (reference sequence). CDR3 sequence (DNA): TGTGCCAGCAGCTACCGCGGGACAACTAACACTGAAGCTTTCTTT. Translation gives CASSYRGTTNTEAFF. Full variable domain (outside the CDR3, taken from reference TRBV3-1 and TRBJ1-1): DTAVSQTPKYLVTQMGNDKSIKCEQNLGHDTMYWYKQDSKKFLKIMFSYNNKELIINETVPNRFSPKSPDKAHLNLHINSLELGDSAVYFCASSYRGTTNTEAFFGQGTRLTVV.

The chain links TRBV29-1 to TRBJ2-3; the match to TRBD2 covers 8 bases. This CDR3 contains 15 residues. V lost 2 bases and J lost 3; bases outside the gene matches: 7. Germline V gene sequence: CDR1 SQVTM, CDR2 ANQGSEA. The CDR3 coding sequence is TGCAGCGTTGAATCCCTAGCGGGTTCGACAGATACGCAGTATTTT. Its translation is CSVESLAGSTDTQYF.

The chain recombines TRBV19 with TRBJ2-1; 10 nucleotides match TRBD1. The V gene end was trimmed by 1 base and the J gene end by 1 base; junction bases not matched to a gene: 4. Germline V gene sequence: CDR1 LNHDA, CDR2 SQIVND (reference sequence). CDR3 size: 17 residues. CDR3 protein: CASSIVGQGVSYNEQFF. The CDR3 DNA sequence: TGTGCCAGTAGTATAGTCGGACAGGGGGTATCCTACAATGAGCAGTTCTTC.

This clonotype has a handful of counts. This chain links TRBV20-1 with TRBJ2-2, with 12 bases fitting TRBD2. The CDR3 covers 18 residues. Trimming cost V 0 bases and J 2 bases; bases outside gene matches: 7. In germline, CDR1 is DFQATT, CDR2 SNEGSKA (reference sequence). The CDR3 sequence is CSARDWLLAGGNTGELFF. CDR3 sequence (DNA): TGCAGTGCTAGAGATTGGCTACTAGCGGGGGGCAACACCGGGGAGCTGTTTTTT.

The CDR3 spells CASSLGTGDNTEAFF. Here the CDR3 DNA reads TGCGCCAGCAGCCTGGGGACGGGGGACAACACTGAAGCTTTCTTT. The chain employs TRBV5-1 and TRBJ1-1; a weak D match, TRBD1 (5 bases). The germline gives CDR1 SGHRS, CDR2 YFSETQ. V lost 4 bases and J lost 2, with 15 bases in between. The CDR3 runs to 15 residues.

The J gene is TRBJ2-5, the V gene TRBV3-1; no firm D call. The germline V gene has CDR1 LGHDT and CDR2 YNNKEL (reference sequence). Trimming stripped 5 bases from V and 5 bases from J, with 9 bases between. The CDR3 consists of 12 residues. The CDR3 here is CASSWTDETQYF. In DNA form, the CDR3 reads TGTGCCAGCAGCTGGACGGATGAGACCCAGTACTTC.

This clonotype was detected many times. This chain connects TRBV29-1 to TRBJ2-5; maybe TRBD1 (6 bases). Trimming stripped 8 bases from V and 4 bases from J, with 14 bases between. The CDR3 extends over 12 amino acids. Germline CDR1 and CDR2: SQVTM and ANQGSEA. CDR3: CSSQQGGETQYF. The CDR3 region has the DNA TGCAGCAGCCAACAGGGCGGAGAGACCCAGTACTTC.

This clonotype was counted only a few times. The rearrangement links TRBV3-1 to TRBJ1-2; the match to TRBD1 covers 7 bases. Germline-derived CDR1 and CDR2 are LGHDT and YNNKEL (reference sequence). Trimming at V came to 6 bases and at J to 4 bases, leaving 5 bases not matched to a gene. This CDR3 is built from 13 residues. CDR3 bases: TGTGCCAGCAGGGGCGGACAGGCCTATGGCTACACCTTC. Its protein is CASRGGQAYGYTF.

This clonotype was counted a few times. V is TRBV7-8 and J is TRBJ2-5; D is ambiguous. Germline V gene lookup returns CDR1 SGHVS and CDR2 FQNEAQ. The CDR3 covers 17 residues. The ends were cut back, 7 bases at V and 2 bases at J, with 23 bases in the middle. CDR3 sequence reads: CASNLDSGFWGQETQYF. The DNA for the CDR3 is TGTGCCAGCAACTTGGATTCGGGTTTTTGGGGACAAGAGACCCAGTACTTC.